This TCR beta chain is from a study of blood T cell repertoires in COVID-19. Across the whole study: There were acute and convalescent COVID-19 samples, and they came from the United States, Italy and Spain. In each case, the material was cDNA or gDNA derived from T cells, B-cell-depleted T cells, or PBMCs.

This table comes from immunoSEQ multiplex PCR, and its TCRdb copy is limited to in-frame clones, with some not included. The sample consists of approximately 230,000 clones, under 90% of them appearing once. V shed 6 bases, J shed 5 bases, and the junction held 7 bases outside the gene matches. The germline gives CDR1 MGHRA, CDR2 YSYEKL. CDR3 length: 15 residues. The V gene is TRBV4-1, the J gene TRBJ1-4; 9 bases are shared with TRBD1. Sample: peripheral blood. The TCR sequence derives from a young man with active or convalescent COVID-19. The CDR3 region is CASSLLTGGNEKLFF. The DNA of the CDR3 is TGCGCCAGCAGTCTCCTGACAGGGGGAAATGAAAAACTGTTTTTT.